This T cell receptor beta chain derives from a study of T cell changes during pregnancy in multiple sclerosis (dated by TCRdb to between 2018 and 2021). Turning to the overall study: The study examined how the T cell repertoire changed over the course of pregnancy in women with multiple sclerosis.

Note on this clone: Its antigen is not yet known. No base-level quality is on record; no much larger clone is a single base apart.

CDR3 length: 15 amino acids, cysteine to phenylalanine. Kept here is only the CDR3 DNA, which spans 45 bases and is read in frame from base 1. V ends up 5 bases short and J 2 bases short, with an unmatched junction base count of 9. The germline V gene (reference sequence) yields SEHNR for CDR1 and FQNEAQ for CDR2. The method behind the library was the immunoSEQ multiplex PCR assay. What TCRdb holds here is the immuneACCESS table cut down to in-frame rearrangements. Part of the clones is not present; checked against another copy, under half of the missing clones reflect an unresolved V gene, and the others are unexplained. Counted in this sample were roughly 47,000 clones; 80% to 90% of them appeared once. Clones ranked in the top ten supply approximately 1.2% of the sample.

The sequencing here drew on CD4+ T cells from peripheral blood mononuclear cells, taken after pregnancy. The receptor chain draws on TRBV7-9 and TRBJ2-7; TRBD1 aligns with 7 central bases. This receptor was taken from a female donor with multiple sclerosis, enrolled in a pregnancy study. The DNA sequence is as follows: TGTGCCAGCAGCAGCAGCAGGGGGACGACCTACGAGCAGTACTTC. This sequence encodes CASSSSRGTTYEQYF. With all but the CDR3 taken from the reference TRBV7-9 and TRBJ2-7 genes, the full variable domain is: DTGVSQNPRHKITKRGQNVTFRCDPISEHNRLYWYRQTLGQGPEFLTYFQNEAQLEKSRLLSDRFSAERPKGSFSTLEIQRTEQGDSAMYLCASSSSRGTTYEQYFGPGTRLTVT.